Listed below are T cell receptor beta chains from one sample, sequenced in a study of vaccination and CD4 T cells after COVID-19. TCRdb analysed the PCR reads with MiXCR anew, one entry per CDR3 protein. In the table there are about 19,000 distinct CDR3 sequences, approximately 39% of which are singletons. For these TCRs, the target antigens are not known. The sample comprised cultured CD4+ T cells from blood. These receptors were collected from a human donor with COVID-19. CDR3s include the opening cysteine and the closing phenylalanine or tryptophan. A D gene is named only where the DNA matches it firmly. Some rows have no size entry. The others give once, few or many, or a class for an expanded clone.

DNA,CDR3,V,D,size,J
TGTGCCAGCAGCTTTCCAGCCACAGATACGCAGTATTTT,CASSFPATDTQYF,TRBV11-3,NA,few,TRBJ2-3
TGTGCCAGCAGCTTAGTTGCAGGAGGCTATGGCTACACCTTC,CASSLVAGGYGYTF,TRBV7-9,NA,few,TRBJ1-2
TGTGCCAGCAGCTTAGCGGTTGGGACAGGCTCTCTTCAAAGGGGTCCCTACGAGCAGTACTTC,CASSLAVGTGSLQRGPYEQYF,TRBV7-9,TRBD1,NA,TRBJ2-7
TGCGCCAGCAGTGATAGGGTGGGGTCCTATAATTCACCCCTCCACTTT,CASSDRVGSYNSPLHF,TRBV10-2,NA,NA,TRBJ1-6
TGTGCCAGCACTACTACGGGGGGGGACGGCGGCTACACCTTC,CASTTTGGDGGYTF,TRBV28,NA,NA,TRBJ1-2
TGTGCCAGCAGTGAAGTGGGGGTTCGGGGCTACACCTTC,CASSEVGVRGYTF,TRBV6-1,NA,NA,TRBJ1-2
TGTGCCAGCCCCCGGGACCCCTCTGGAGATACGCAGTATTTT,CASPRDPSGDTQYF,TRBV7-9,NA,once,TRBJ2-3
TGTGCCAGCTTTGACCAATCCAGGGGGCCGACTGAAGCTTTCTTT,CASFDQSRGPTEAFF,TRBV7-9,TRBD1,once,TRBJ1-1
TGTGCCAGCAGCCCCCCCGGGACAGGAAGGAGCATTCAGTACTTC,CASSPPGTGRSIQYF,TRBV28,TRBD1,NA,TRBJ2-4
TGTGCCAGCAGCTTGGCACGGTGGAACACTGAAGCTTTCTTT,CASSLARWNTEAFF,TRBV5-6,NA,few,TRBJ1-1
TGTGCCAGCAGTTCGGGACAGAACTCCTACAATGAGCAGTTCTTC,CASSSGQNSYNEQFF,TRBV27,TRBD1,NA,TRBJ2-1
TGTGCCAGCAGTTACTGCACAGGGGGCAGTGAGAACTCTGGAAACACCATATATTTT,CASSYCTGGSENSGNTIYF,TRBV6-5,TRBD1,few,TRBJ1-3
TGTGCCAGCAGCCGCCGACTAGCGGGAAAGTACTACGAGCAGTACTTC,CASSRRLAGKYYEQYF,TRBV5-6,TRBD2,NA,TRBJ2-7
TGTGCCAGCGGGCGAGGGGCAGAAGGCACTGAAGCTTTCTTT,CASGRGAEGTEAFF,TRBV7-8,NA,NA,TRBJ1-1
TGTGCCAGCAGCGGCCAAGAGACCCAGTACTTC,CASSGQETQYF,TRBV11-2,NA,NA,TRBJ2-5
TGTGCTAGTGCCCCGGACAGGGTCACCGGGGAGCTGTTTTTT,CASAPDRVTGELFF,TRBV12-5,TRBD1,NA,TRBJ2-2
TGTGCCAGCAGCCAAGATGTAGGTTCCAGAGGCACTGAAGCTTTCTTT,CASSQDVGSRGTEAFF,TRBV3-1,NA,NA,TRBJ1-1
TGTGCCAGCAGCCATCAGGTTACCCTTTATGGCTACACCTTC,CASSHQVTLYGYTF,TRBV5-8,NA,NA,TRBJ1-2
TGTGCCAGCAGCAGACGGGACAGGGTGGTAGACACCGGGGAGCTGTTTTTT,CASSRRDRVVDTGELFF,TRBV7-3,TRBD1,NA,TRBJ2-2
TGTGCCAGCAGTTTATTCGGGGCCTCCTACGAGCAGTACTTC,CASSLFGASYEQYF,TRBV12-3/TRBV12-4,NA,once,TRBJ2-7
TGTGCCAGCAGCAAATTAGCGGGTGGGCACAATGAGCAGTTCTTC,CASSKLAGGHNEQFF,TRBV21-1,NA,NA,TRBJ2-1
TGTGCCAGCAGCCCCCCCTTCCGGTTCGGCTACGAGCAGTACTTC,CASSPPFRFGYEQYF,TRBV7-9,NA,few,TRBJ2-7
TGTGCCAGCACTCGGGACAGGGCGAAACAGCCCCAGCATTTT,CASTRDRAKQPQHF,TRBV28,TRBD1,few,TRBJ1-5
TGCGCCAGCAGCAGGGAAGGACAGACTACCTACGAGCAGTACTTC,CASSREGQTTYEQYF,TRBV5-1,NA,NA,TRBJ2-7
TGTGCCAGCAGTGAAGTACTTGGACAGGGACGCACAGATACGCAGTATTTT,CASSEVLGQGRTDTQYF,TRBV6-1,TRBD1,NA,TRBJ2-3
TGCGCCAGCAGACGTGGGACTAGCGGCACAGATACGCAGTATTTT,CASRRGTSGTDTQYF,TRBV5-1,TRBD2,few,TRBJ2-3
TGCAGTGCTAGAGATCGTGCGGGGGGGCTCAATGAGCAGTTCTTC,CSARDRAGGLNEQFF,TRBV20-1,TRBD2,few,TRBJ2-1
TGTGCCAGCAGAGGGCTGGTTAGCGGGGGTATGGAGACCCAGTACTTC,CASRGLVSGGMETQYF,TRBV5-4,TRBD2,NA,TRBJ2-5
TGCGCCAGCAGCTTGCAAGGTCTGGAGACCCAGTACTTC,CASSLQGLETQYF,TRBV5-1,NA,NA,TRBJ2-5
TGTGCCAGGAGTAGAGGTCAGGGAATTATGAACACTGAAGCTTTCTTT,CARSRGQGIMNTEAFF,TRBV25-1,NA,NA,TRBJ1-1
TGCAGTGGGCCCCAGGGACCCGCGAATTCACCCCTCCACTTT,CSGPQGPANSPLHF,TRBV20-1,NA,NA,TRBJ1-6
TGTGCCAGCAGCTTAGAAGGGCAGAACTACAATGAGCAGTTCTTC,CASSLEGQNYNEQFF,TRBV7-3,NA,NA,TRBJ2-1
TGTGCCAGCAGCTGGGGACAGATAACCGGGGAGCTGTTTTTT,CASSWGQITGELFF,TRBV5-4,TRBD1,NA,TRBJ2-2
TGTGCCAGCAGTTTAATGGGCTCTGGCAATCAGCCCCAGCATTTT,CASSLMGSGNQPQHF,TRBV28,NA,NA,TRBJ1-5
TGTGCCACCAGTGATTTTTCGGGGGGGCCGGGGCAAGAGACCCAGTACTTC,CATSDFSGGPGQETQYF,TRBV24-1,TRBD2,few,TRBJ2-5
TGTGCCAGCAGTATTTGGACAGGGCCCCCGGGGACTGAAGCTTTCTTT,CASSIWTGPPGTEAFF,TRBV12-3/TRBV12-4,TRBD1,NA,TRBJ1-1
TGTGCCAGCAGGGAGGCGGGTTTGGCGGGGAACACCGGGGAGCTGTTTTTT,CASREAGLAGNTGELFF,TRBV6-1,NA,NA,TRBJ2-2
TGTGCCACCAGCCGAGAGAGGGCCTCCTACAATGAGCAGTTCTTC,CATSRERASYNEQFF,TRBV24-1,NA,NA,TRBJ2-1
TGTGCCAGCAGAACTAGCGGGGGGGCAGGTGAGCAGTTCTTC,CASRTSGGAGEQFF,TRBV2,TRBD2,NA,TRBJ2-1
TGTGCCAGCAGCTCCGACAGGGGTTTGGAAAAACTGCTTTTT,CASSSDRGLEKLLF,TRBV7-2,TRBD1,once,TRBJ1-4
TGCAGTGCTTTCTCCGGTGGTGGCACCGGGGAGCTGTTTTTT,CSAFSGGGTGELFF,TRBV20-1,NA,few,TRBJ2-2